This is a list of T cell receptor beta chains from one sample in a study of T cells in Graves' hyperthyroidism and ophthalmopathy. TCRdb redid the calling of the multiplex PCR reads with MiXCR, one entry per CDR3 protein. Seen here are some 500,000 distinct CDR3 sequences, around 15% observed once, and the top ten hold around a sixth. The specimen sequenced was blood. These receptors all come from a woman younger than 30 with Graves' hyperthyroidism. Each CDR3 is given with its conserved first and last residue. The order of the fields is CDR3 protein, CDR3 DNA, V gene, D gene, clone size, J gene. The D gene is left open where the match is weak. Clone size, where shown, is once, few, many, or a class for clones that have expanded.

CDR3 protein: CASSLQGPSHEQYF; CDR3 DNA: TGTGCCAGCAGCTTACAGGGCCCATCCCACGAGCAGTACTTC; V gene: TRBV7-9; D gene: .; clone size: few; J gene: TRBJ2-7
CDR3 protein: CASSPRSSGADTQYF; CDR3 DNA: TGTGCCAGCAGCCCCCGTTCTAGCGGGGCAGATACGCAGTATTTT; V gene: TRBV7-3; D gene: TRBD2; clone size: .; J gene: TRBJ2-3
CDR3 protein: CASSMRDTREAFF; CDR3 DNA: TGTGCCAGTAGTATGAGGGACACCAGGGAAGCTTTCTTT; V gene: TRBV19; D gene: .; clone size: many; J gene: TRBJ1-1
CDR3 protein: CASSPTGGHTDTQYF; CDR3 DNA: TGTGCCAGCAGCCCCACGGGAGGGCACACAGATACGCAGTATTTT; V gene: TRBV7-9; D gene: TRBD2; clone size: many; J gene: TRBJ2-3
CDR3 protein: CSAPLDIGNTIYF; CDR3 DNA: TGCAGTGCTCCCCTCGACATTGGAAACACCATATATTTT; V gene: TRBV20-1; D gene: .; clone size: .; J gene: TRBJ1-3
CDR3 protein: CAISELLAGGGERTDTQYF; CDR3 DNA: TGTGCCATCAGTGAGTTGCTAGCGGGAGGGGGAGAAAGGACAGATACGCAGTATTTT; V gene: TRBV10-3; D gene: TRBD2; clone size: many; J gene: TRBJ2-3
CDR3 protein: CASSAKTSGVSTDTQYF; CDR3 DNA: TGTGCCAGCAGCGCGAAAACTAGCGGGGTTAGCACAGATACGCAGTATTTT; V gene: TRBV7-2; D gene: TRBD2; clone size: .; J gene: TRBJ2-3
CDR3 protein: CASNPSGSILTGELFF; CDR3 DNA: TGTGCCAGCAATCCTAGCGGGAGTATTCTTACCGGGGAGCTGTTTTTT; V gene: TRBV2; D gene: TRBD2; clone size: many; J gene: TRBJ2-2
CDR3 protein: CASSRTASSYNEQFF; CDR3 DNA: TGTGCCAGCAGCCGGACGGCTAGCTCCTACAATGAGCAGTTCTTC; V gene: TRBV7-2; D gene: .; clone size: .; J gene: TRBJ2-1
CDR3 protein: CASSRNRDRENF; CDR3 DNA: TGTGCCAGCAGTCGGAACCGGGACAGGGAGAACTTC; V gene: TRBV12-3/TRBV12-4; D gene: TRBD1; clone size: .; J gene: TRBJ2-5
CDR3 protein: CASSPLTVLNTEAFF; CDR3 DNA: TGTGCCAGCAGTCCTCTGACAGTCTTGAACACTGAAGCTTTCTTT; V gene: TRBV6-1; D gene: .; clone size: many; J gene: TRBJ1-1
CDR3 protein: CASSLDATVNTEAFF; CDR3 DNA: TGTGCCAGCAGTCTGGACGCGACAGTGAACACTGAAGCTTTCTTT; V gene: TRBV7-9; D gene: .; clone size: many; J gene: TRBJ1-1
CDR3 protein: CATSRDLVSHNEQFF; CDR3 DNA: TGTGCCACCAGCAGAGACCTCGTATCCCACAATGAGCAGTTCTTC; V gene: TRBV15; D gene: .; clone size: once; J gene: TRBJ2-1
CDR3 protein: CASSRSGRAEADTQYF; CDR3 DNA: TGTGCCAGCTCACGTAGCGGGAGGGCTGAGGCAGATACGCAGTATTTT; V gene: TRBV18; D gene: TRBD2; clone size: many; J gene: TRBJ2-3
CDR3 protein: CASSQDPAGREAFF; CDR3 DNA: TGTGCCAGCAGCCAAGATCCTGCGGGAAGGGAAGCTTTCTTT; V gene: TRBV3-1; D gene: .; clone size: few; J gene: TRBJ1-1
CDR3 protein: CASRHSGQTYEQYF; CDR3 DNA: TGTGCCAGCCGGCACTCCGGACAGACCTACGAGCAGTACTTC; V gene: TRBV6-1; D gene: .; clone size: many; J gene: TRBJ2-7
CDR3 protein: CASSYTGYGGEKLFF; CDR3 DNA: TGTGCCAGCAGCTATACAGGGTATGGAGGAGAAAAACTGTTTTTT; V gene: TRBV12-3/TRBV12-4; D gene: .; clone size: many; J gene: TRBJ1-4
CDR3 protein: CASGSASTDTQYF; CDR3 DNA: TGTGCCAGCGGATCGGCTAGCACAGATACGCAGTATTTT; V gene: TRBV6-2/TRBV6-3; D gene: .; clone size: many; J gene: TRBJ2-3
CDR3 protein: CASGYPAGDEQFF; CDR3 DNA: TGTGCTAGTGGTTACCCAGCGGGAGATGAGCAGTTCTTC; V gene: TRBV12-5; D gene: TRBD2; clone size: many; J gene: TRBJ2-1
CDR3 protein: CASSLAGTGVGDTQYF; CDR3 DNA: TGTGCCAGCAGCTTAGCCGGGACAGGGGTGGGAGATACGCAGTATTTT; V gene: TRBV7-8; D gene: TRBD1; clone size: few; J gene: TRBJ2-3
CDR3 protein: CASSFLAGVQETQYF; CDR3 DNA: TGTGCCAGCAGCTTCTTAGCGGGGGTGCAAGAGACCCAGTACTTC; V gene: TRBV7-9; D gene: TRBD2; clone size: many; J gene: TRBJ2-5
CDR3 protein: CSARDTQGSYNSPLHF; CDR3 DNA: TGCAGTGCTAGAGATACCCAGGGCTCCTATAATTCACCCCTCCACTTT; V gene: TRBV20-1; D gene: .; clone size: many; J gene: TRBJ1-6
CDR3 protein: CASSPGGRWSTDTQYF; CDR3 DNA: TGTGCCAGCAGCCCAGGGGGGAGATGGAGCACAGATACGCAGTATTTT; V gene: TRBV7-3; D gene: .; clone size: .; J gene: TRBJ2-3
CDR3 protein: CATSDGDRDGYTF; CDR3 DNA: TGTGCCACCAGTGATGGTGACAGGGATGGCTACACCTTC; V gene: TRBV24-1; D gene: TRBD1; clone size: many; J gene: TRBJ1-2
CDR3 protein: CAWRERSYEQYF; CDR3 DNA: TGTGCCTGGAGGGAGCGGTCCTACGAGCAGTACTTC; V gene: TRBV30; D gene: .; clone size: many; J gene: TRBJ2-7
CDR3 protein: CASSVAGEQFF; CDR3 DNA: TGTGCCAGCAGCGTAGCTGGTGAGCAGTTCTTC; V gene: TRBV9; D gene: .; clone size: few; J gene: TRBJ2-1
CDR3 protein: CSARFRKDYGYTF; CDR3 DNA: TGCAGTGCTAGATTCCGTAAGGACTATGGCTACACCTTC; V gene: TRBV20-1; D gene: .; clone size: few; J gene: TRBJ1-2
CDR3 protein: CASGSWLTQETQYF; CDR3 DNA: TGTGCCAGCGGAAGCTGGCTAACCCAAGAGACCCAGTACTTC; V gene: TRBV27; D gene: .; clone size: .; J gene: TRBJ2-5
CDR3 protein: CASSDYGTAQNTEAFF; CDR3 DNA: TGTGCCAGCAGCGACTACGGGACAGCTCAGAACACTGAAGCTTTCTTT; V gene: TRBV9; D gene: TRBD1; clone size: .; J gene: TRBJ1-1
CDR3 protein: CSARPGTGDQPQHF; CDR3 DNA: TGCAGTGCTAGGCCCGGGACAGGGGATCAGCCCCAGCATTTT; V gene: TRBV20-1; D gene: TRBD1; clone size: .; J gene: TRBJ1-5
CDR3 protein: CAWSRSGQPQHF; CDR3 DNA: TGTGCCTGGAGTCGGTCAGGTCAGCCCCAGCATTTT; V gene: TRBV30; D gene: .; clone size: many; J gene: TRBJ1-5
CDR3 protein: CASSPRQNTIYF; CDR3 DNA: TGTGCCAGCAGTCCCCGGCAAAACACCATATATTTT; V gene: TRBV6-1; D gene: .; clone size: many; J gene: TRBJ1-3
CDR3 protein: CAGGRERRETQYF; CDR3 DNA: TGTGCCGGAGGACGGGAGAGGAGAGAGACCCAGTACTTC; V gene: TRBV30; D gene: .; clone size: .; J gene: TRBJ2-5
CDR3 protein: CASRSGTSSYNEQFF; CDR3 DNA: TGTGCCAGCAGATCCGGGACTAGCAGCTACAATGAGCAGTTCTTC; V gene: TRBV28; D gene: TRBD2; clone size: many; J gene: TRBJ2-1
CDR3 protein: CATSDRNRGTYEQYF; CDR3 DNA: TGTGCCACCAGTGACCGTAACAGGGGAACCTACGAGCAGTACTTC; V gene: TRBV24-1; D gene: TRBD1; clone size: once; J gene: TRBJ2-7
CDR3 protein: CASQSGGSGQPQHF; CDR3 DNA: TGTGCCAGCCAAAGCGGGGGGAGCGGCCAGCCCCAGCATTTT; V gene: TRBV6-2/TRBV6-3; D gene: .; clone size: few; J gene: TRBJ1-5
CDR3 protein: CASSEVVRPTDTQYF; CDR3 DNA: TGTGCCAGCAGTGAAGTGGTCAGACCCACAGATACGCAGTATTTT; V gene: TRBV6-1; D gene: .; clone size: many; J gene: TRBJ2-3
CDR3 protein: CASSRIRGQKSLNTEAFF; CDR3 DNA: TGTGCCAGTAGCCGAATTCGGGGACAAAAGAGCCTGAACACTGAAGCTTTCTTT; V gene: TRBV19; D gene: .; clone size: many; J gene: TRBJ1-1
CDR3 protein: CASSEQREGLGELFF; CDR3 DNA: TGCGCCAGCAGTGAGCAACGGGAGGGCCTTGGGGAGCTGTTTTTT; V gene: TRBV10-1; D gene: TRBD2; clone size: few; J gene: TRBJ2-2
CDR3 protein: CASSYSWRTSTDTQYF; CDR3 DNA: TGTGCCAGCAGTTACTCGTGGCGTACTAGCACAGATACGCAGTATTTT; V gene: TRBV6-2/TRBV6-3; D gene: .; clone size: .; J gene: TRBJ2-3